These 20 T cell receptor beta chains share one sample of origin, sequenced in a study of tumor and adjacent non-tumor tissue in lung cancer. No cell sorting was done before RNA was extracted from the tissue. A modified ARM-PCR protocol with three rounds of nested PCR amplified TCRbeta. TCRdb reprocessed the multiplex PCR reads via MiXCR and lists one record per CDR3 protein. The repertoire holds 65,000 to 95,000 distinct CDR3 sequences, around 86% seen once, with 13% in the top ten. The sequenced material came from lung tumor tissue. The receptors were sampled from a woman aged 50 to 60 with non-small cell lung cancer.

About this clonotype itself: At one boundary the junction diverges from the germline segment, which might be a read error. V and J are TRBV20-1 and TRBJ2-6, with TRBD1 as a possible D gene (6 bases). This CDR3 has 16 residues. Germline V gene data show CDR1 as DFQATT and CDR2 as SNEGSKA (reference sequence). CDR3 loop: CSAGWDTNSRANVLTF. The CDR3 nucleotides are TGCAGTGCGGGTTGGGACACCAACTCTAGGGCCAACGTCCTGACATTC.

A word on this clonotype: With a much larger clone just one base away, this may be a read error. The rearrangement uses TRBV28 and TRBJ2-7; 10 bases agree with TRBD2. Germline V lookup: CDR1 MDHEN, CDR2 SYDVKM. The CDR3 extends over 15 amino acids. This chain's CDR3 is CASTLPASGSYEQYF. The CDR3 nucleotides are TGTGCCAGCACTTTACCGGCTAGCGGGAGTTACGAGCAGTACTTC.

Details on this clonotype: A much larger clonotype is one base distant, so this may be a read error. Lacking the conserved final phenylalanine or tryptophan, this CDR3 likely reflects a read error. The CDR3 nucleotides are TGTGCCAGCAGTTTAGGCTACACTGAAGCTTTCTAT. The encoded protein is CASSLGYTEAFY. This sequence joins TRBV12-3 or TRBV12-4 and TRBJ1-1; D is undetermined. The CDR3 has 12 amino acids. Trimming pared 1 base from V and 3 bases from J, leaving 3 bases between.

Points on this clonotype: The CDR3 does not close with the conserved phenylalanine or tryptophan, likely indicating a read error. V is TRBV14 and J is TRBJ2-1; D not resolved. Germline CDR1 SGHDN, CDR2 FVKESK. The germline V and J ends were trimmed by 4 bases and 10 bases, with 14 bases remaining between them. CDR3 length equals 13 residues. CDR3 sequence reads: CASSLSLIGEQFL. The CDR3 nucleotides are TGTGCCAGCAGCCTCTCACTAATCGGAGAGCAGTTCCTC.

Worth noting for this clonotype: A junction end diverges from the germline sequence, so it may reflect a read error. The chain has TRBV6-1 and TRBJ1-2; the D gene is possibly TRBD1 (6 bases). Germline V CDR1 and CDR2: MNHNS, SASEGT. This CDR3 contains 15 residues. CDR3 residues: CASSRTDGQGPGYIF. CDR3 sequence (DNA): TGTGCCAGCAGTAGAACCGACGGGCAGGGGCCTGGCTACATCTTC.

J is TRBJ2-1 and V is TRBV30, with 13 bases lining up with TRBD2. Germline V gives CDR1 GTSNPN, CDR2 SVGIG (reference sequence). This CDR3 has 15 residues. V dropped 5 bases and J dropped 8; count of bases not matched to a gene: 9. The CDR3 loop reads CAWCQGTSGTYEQFF. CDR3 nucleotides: TGTGCCTGGTGTCAGGGGACTAGCGGGACCTATGAGCAGTTCTTC.

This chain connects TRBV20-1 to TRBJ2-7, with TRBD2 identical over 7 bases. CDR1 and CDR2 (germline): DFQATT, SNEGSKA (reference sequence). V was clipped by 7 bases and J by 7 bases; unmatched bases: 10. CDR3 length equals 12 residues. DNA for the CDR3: TGCAGTGTTAGTGGGAGGGCCAAGGAGCAGTACTTC. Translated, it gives CSVSGRAKEQYF.

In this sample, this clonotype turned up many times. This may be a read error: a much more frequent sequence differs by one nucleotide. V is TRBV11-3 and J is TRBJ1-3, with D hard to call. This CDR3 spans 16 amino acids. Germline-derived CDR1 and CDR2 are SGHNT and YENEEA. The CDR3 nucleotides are TGTGTCAGCAGCTTCGGTGACTCCCGCTCTGGAAACACCATATATTTT. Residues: CVSSFGDSRSGNTIYF.

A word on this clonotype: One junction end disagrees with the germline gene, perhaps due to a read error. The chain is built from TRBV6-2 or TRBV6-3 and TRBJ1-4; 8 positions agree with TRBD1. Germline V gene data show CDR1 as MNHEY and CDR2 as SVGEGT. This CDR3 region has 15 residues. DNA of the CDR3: TGTGCCAGCAGCCCAGGGACAGGACTTAATAAAAAACTGTTTTTT. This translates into CASSPGTGLNKKLFF.

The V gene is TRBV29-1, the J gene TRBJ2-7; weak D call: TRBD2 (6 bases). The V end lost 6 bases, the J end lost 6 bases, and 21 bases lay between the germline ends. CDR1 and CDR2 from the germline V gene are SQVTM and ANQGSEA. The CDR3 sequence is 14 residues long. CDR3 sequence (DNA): TGCAGCGTAGAACTCGGACTAACGGGATCCGAGCAGTACTTC. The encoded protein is CSVELGLTGSEQYF.

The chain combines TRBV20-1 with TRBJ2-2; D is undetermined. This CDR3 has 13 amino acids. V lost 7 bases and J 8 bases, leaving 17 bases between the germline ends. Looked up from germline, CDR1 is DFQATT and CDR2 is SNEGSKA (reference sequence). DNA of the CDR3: TGCAGTGTACTCTGCGGTCGGGCTGGGGAGCTGTTTTTT. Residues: CSVLCGRAGELFF.

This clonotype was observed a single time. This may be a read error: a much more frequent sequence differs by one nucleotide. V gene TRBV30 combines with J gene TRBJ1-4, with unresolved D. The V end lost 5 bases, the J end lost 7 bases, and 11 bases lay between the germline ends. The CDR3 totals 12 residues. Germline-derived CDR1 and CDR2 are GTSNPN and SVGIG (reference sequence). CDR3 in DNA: TGTGCCTGGTCCCAGGAGAGTGAAAAACTGTTTTTT. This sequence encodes CAWSQESEKLFF.

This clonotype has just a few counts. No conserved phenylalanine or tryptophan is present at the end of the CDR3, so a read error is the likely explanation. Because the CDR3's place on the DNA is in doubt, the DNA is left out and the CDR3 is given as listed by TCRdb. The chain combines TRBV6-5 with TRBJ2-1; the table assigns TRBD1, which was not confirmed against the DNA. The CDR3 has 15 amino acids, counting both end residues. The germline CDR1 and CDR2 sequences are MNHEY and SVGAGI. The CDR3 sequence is CASSSLTGEANEQLL.

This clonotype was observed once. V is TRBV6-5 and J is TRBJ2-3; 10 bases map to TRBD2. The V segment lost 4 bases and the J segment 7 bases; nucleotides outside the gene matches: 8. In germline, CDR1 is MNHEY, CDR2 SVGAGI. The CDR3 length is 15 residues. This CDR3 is CASSFRGLARYTQYF. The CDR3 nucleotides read TGTGCCAGCAGTTTTAGGGGACTAGCGCGATATACGCAGTATTTT.

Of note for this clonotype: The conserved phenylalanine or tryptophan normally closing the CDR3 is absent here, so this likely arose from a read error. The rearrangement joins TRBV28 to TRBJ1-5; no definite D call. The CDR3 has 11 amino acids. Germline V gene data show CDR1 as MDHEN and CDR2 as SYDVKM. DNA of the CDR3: TGTGCTAGCAGCACGAATCAGCCCCAGCATCTT. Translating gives CASSTNQPQHL.

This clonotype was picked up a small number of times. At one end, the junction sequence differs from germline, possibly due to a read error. CDR3 DNA: TGTACCAGCGGCAGGTCACTAAGTCGGGGAAACATCGGGGAGCTGTTTTTT. As protein: CTSGRSLSRGNIGELFF. The chain carries TRBV11-2 and TRBJ2-2, with D possibly matching TRBD2 (5 bases). There are 17 residues in the CDR3. CDR1 SGHAT and CDR2 FQNNGV come from the germline V gene. Full variable domain (rest looked up from reference TRBV11-2 and TRBJ2-2): EAGVAQSPRYKIIEKRQSVAFWCNPISGHATLYWYQQILGQGPKLLIQFQNNGVVDDSQLPKDRFSAERLKGVDSTLKIQPAKLEDSAVYLCTSGRSLSRGNIGELFFGEGSRLTVL.

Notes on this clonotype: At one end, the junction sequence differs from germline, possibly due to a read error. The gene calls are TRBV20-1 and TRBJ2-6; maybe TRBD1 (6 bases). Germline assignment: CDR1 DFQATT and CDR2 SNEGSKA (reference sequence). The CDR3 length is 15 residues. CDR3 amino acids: CNANPRGSGANVLTF. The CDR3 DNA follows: TGCAATGCTAACCCCAGGGGCTCTGGGGCCAACGTCCTGACTTTC.

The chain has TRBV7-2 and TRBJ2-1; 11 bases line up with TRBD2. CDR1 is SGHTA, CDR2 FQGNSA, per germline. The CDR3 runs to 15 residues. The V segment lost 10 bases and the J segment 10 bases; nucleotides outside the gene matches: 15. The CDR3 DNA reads TGTGCCACAACCTCTAGCGGGAGGAAGTGCAACGAGCAGTTCTTC. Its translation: CATTSSGRKCNEQFF.

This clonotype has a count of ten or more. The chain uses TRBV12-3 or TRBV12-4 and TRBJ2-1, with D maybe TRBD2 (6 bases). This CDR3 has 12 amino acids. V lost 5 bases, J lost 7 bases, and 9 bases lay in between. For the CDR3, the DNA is TGTGCCAGCAGTACGGGACTTAATGAGCAGTTCTTC. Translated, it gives CASSTGLNEQFF.

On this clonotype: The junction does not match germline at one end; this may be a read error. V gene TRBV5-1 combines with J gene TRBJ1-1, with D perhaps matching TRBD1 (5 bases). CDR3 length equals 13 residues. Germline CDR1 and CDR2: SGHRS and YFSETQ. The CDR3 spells CASSPWGNTETFF. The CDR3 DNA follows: TGCGCCAGCAGCCCCTGGGGGAACACTGAAACTTTCTTT.